The 17 T cell receptor beta chains listed next were all sequenced from one sample in a study of cytomegalovirus exposure and HLA in healthy donors. The PCR had 60 Vbeta and 13 Jbeta primers. TCRdb's table, derived via immunoSEQ multiplex PCR, lists solely in-frame clones and lacks some. The sample comprises fewer than 200,000 clones, 80% to 85% of which are singletons, and about 1% rests with the top ten. The sample comprised PBMCs. These receptors came from a man aged 30 to 39 in good health and CMV-seronegative.

This chain joins TRBV5-4 and TRBJ2-1, with D perhaps matching TRBD1 (6 bases). This CDR3 contains 13 residues. Germline V gene sequence: CDR1 SGHNT, CDR2 YYREEE (reference sequence). Trimming stripped 2 bases from V and 6 bases from J, with 9 bases between. The CDR3 sequence: CASSLQGSNEQFF. Written as DNA, the CDR3 is TGTGCCAGCAGCTTACAGGGCTCCAATGAGCAGTTCTTC.

The rearrangement joins TRBV9 to TRBJ2-1; D is uncertain. Per germline, CDR1 SGDLS and CDR2 YYNGEE. The V end was cut by 4 bases, the J end by 2 bases, with 25 bases between. The CDR3 sequence is 19 residues long. In DNA, the CDR3 is TGTGCCAGCAGCCCTCATCCCATACAGTTGGGTAGTACCTACAATGAGCAGTTCTTC. Translation gives CASSPHPIQLGSTYNEQFF.

V usage is TRBV7-9 and J usage is TRBJ2-7; TRBD2 matches 8 bases. This CDR3 region has 14 residues. The trim removed 4 bases at V and 3 bases at J, leaving 5 bases unmatched. From germline, CDR1 is SEHNR and CDR2 FQNEAQ (reference sequence). For the CDR3, the DNA is TGTGCCAGCAGCTATACTAGCGGAAACTACGAGCAGTACTTC. Protein sequence: CASSYTSGNYEQYF.

J is TRBJ2-3 and V is TRBV19; no definite D call. V lost 6 bases and J 3 bases, leaving 7 bases between the germline ends. Germline V gene lookup returns CDR1 LNHDA and CDR2 SQIVND (reference sequence). CDR3 length: 12 amino acids. CDR3 in amino acids: CASSPETDTQYF. CDR3 nucleotides: TGTGCCAGTAGCCCCGAGACAGATACGCAGTATTTT.

There are a few counts of this clone. The CDR3 loop reads CASSSGGTQYF. DNA of the CDR3: TGTGCCAGCAGCTCGGGGGGTACGCAGTATTTT. V gene TRBV7-6 combines with J gene TRBJ2-3; 7 positions agree with TRBD2. The V gene's germline CDR1 is SGHVS and CDR2 FNYEAQ. After removal of 4 bases from V and 8 bases from J, the junction contained 0 bases not matched to a gene. The CDR3 consists of 11 residues.

This clone was observed a single time. The chain is built from TRBV10-1 and TRBJ2-5, with D perhaps TRBD1 (5 bases). The V end lost 0 bases, the J end lost 1 base, and 12 bases lay between the germline ends. Germline V gene lookup returns CDR1 WNHNN and CDR2 SYGVQD (reference sequence). The CDR3 has 16 residues. Written as DNA, the CDR3 is TGCGCCAGCAGTGAGTCGCTTGCGACAGCCCAAGAGACCCAGTACTTC. Its protein product is CASSESLATAQETQYF.

This chain joins TRBV10-1 and TRBJ2-5; maybe TRBD1 (6 bases). The J call may be in error: the DNA end matches TRBJ2-7 better. The CDR3 covers 15 residues. Per the germline V gene, CDR1 is WNHNN and CDR2 is SYGVQD (reference sequence). The CDR3 DNA follows: TGCGCCAGCAGAGCCACAGGGTCCGGTCTGTACGAGCAGTACTTC. Protein product: CASRATGSGLYEQYF.

V gene TRBV10-3 combines with J gene TRBJ1-2; 8 bases are shared with TRBD1. Germline CDR1 ENHRY, CDR2 SYGVKD. After removal of 4 bases from V and 7 bases from J, the junction contained 8 bases not matched to a gene. This CDR3 has 14 residues. CDR3 DNA: TGTGCCATCAGTGGCGGACAGGGAATAGTTGGCTACACCTTC. Its protein product is CAISGGQGIVGYTF.

The chain couples TRBV27 to TRBJ2-7; D not certain. This CDR3 comprises 14 residues. With 3 bases removed from V and 0 bases from J, the gap between germline ends came to 9 bases. Germline V gene lookup returns CDR1 MNHEY and CDR2 SMNVEV (reference sequence). This chain's CDR3 is CASSLQASSYEQYF. CDR3 coding DNA: TGTGCCAGCAGTTTGCAGGCCAGCTCCTACGAGCAGTACTTC.

The chain employs TRBV7-2 and TRBJ2-7, with a possible D match to TRBD2 (6 bases). The CDR3 contains 16 residues. Looked up from germline, CDR1 is SGHTA and CDR2 is FQGNSA. The V end lost 2 bases, the J end lost 7 bases, and 21 bases lay between the germline ends. This CDR3 reads CASSLTSTSHSGEQYF. CDR3 coding DNA: TGTGCCAGCAGCTTAACTTCGACTAGTCACTCGGGTGAGCAGTACTTC.

Regarding this clone: Because the CDR3 is missing its conserved closing phenylalanine or tryptophan, this is likely a read error. The gene calls are TRBV29-1 and TRBJ2-4, with TRBD1 matching over 8 bases. This CDR3 contains 13 residues. Germline V gene data show CDR1 as SQVTM and CDR2 as ANQGSEA. J lost 3 bases, V lost 5 bases, and 3 bases had no gene match. CDR3 sequence (DNA): TGCAGCGTTTACAGGGGGGACAAAAACATTCAGTACCTC. This encodes CSVYRGDKNIQYL.

The chain employs TRBV18 and TRBJ2-3; TRBD1 agrees at 9 bases. Germline values: CDR1 KGHSH, CDR2 LQKENI. The V gene end was trimmed by 2 bases and the J gene end by 4 bases; junction bases not matched to a gene: 4. CDR3 length: 15 amino acids. CDR3 sequence reads: CASSPKQGAADTQYF. CDR3 sequence (DNA): TGTGCCAGCTCACCAAAACAGGGGGCGGCAGATACGCAGTATTTT.

This clone was counted a single time. This chain uses TRBV2 with TRBJ2-7, with D possibly TRBD1 on 5 matching bases. From germline, CDR1 is SNHLY and CDR2 FYNNEI. The V end lost 6 bases, the J end lost 3 bases, and 15 bases lay between the germline ends. This CDR3 is 14 amino acids long. The CDR3 coding sequence is TGTGCCAGCAGCTCAGGGATAGTGTACTACGAGCAGTACTTC. It codes for CASSSGIVYYEQYF.

In this sample, this clone turned up a few times. This chain uses TRBV5-1 with TRBJ1-1; D ambiguous. Germline V gene lookup returns CDR1 SGHRS and CDR2 YFSETQ. This CDR3 comprises 14 residues. V gave up 0 bases and J gave up 1 base, with 7 bases separating them. The CDR3 loop is CASSLAAANTEAFF. CDR3 bases: TGCGCCAGCAGCTTGGCCGCGGCGAACACTGAAGCTTTCTTT. The entire variable domain, with the rest obtained from reference TRBV5-1 and TRBJ1-1, is as follows: KAGVTQTPRYLIKTRGQQVTLSCSPISGHRSVSWYQQTPGQGLQFLFEYFSETQRNKGNFPGRFSGRQFSNSRSEMNVSTLELGDSALYLCASSLAAANTEAFFGQGTRLTVV.

Turning to this clone: Other DNA sequences of this sample code for an identical CDR3. The chain combines TRBV27 with TRBJ2-3; 11 bases match TRBD2. V trimming: 3 bases; J trimming: 6 bases; junction bases outside the gene matches: 5. The CDR3 length is 15 residues. Germline CDR1 reads MNHEY; CDR2 reads SMNVEV (reference sequence). CDR3 sequence reads: CASSLLAGGTDTQYF. In DNA form, the CDR3 reads TGTGCCAGCAGTTTGCTAGCGGGGGGTACGGATACGCAGTATTTT.

CDR3 bases: TGTGCCAGCAGCATACTAGCGGGACTCTCCTACGAGCAGTACTTC. Translated, it gives CASSILAGLSYEQYF. V gene TRBV6-6 combines with J gene TRBJ2-7, with 10 bases identical to TRBD2. J lost 0 bases, V lost 6 bases, and 5 bases had no gene match. Germline values: CDR1 MNHNY, CDR2 SVGAGI (reference sequence). This CDR3 comprises 15 residues.

This chain uses TRBV14 with TRBJ2-5, with a tentative D call TRBD2 (6 bases). The CDR3 is 15 residues long. Germline loops: CDR1 SGHDN, CDR2 FVKESK. Trimming took 4 bases from V and 0 from J, leaving 12 bases between them. CDR3 bases: TGTGCCAGCAGCCCCCCCAGGGACTACCAAGAGACCCAGTACTTC. As protein: CASSPPRDYQETQYF.